What follows are 18 T cell receptor beta chains derived from one specimen sequenced in a study of blood T cell repertoires in COVID-19. TCRdb's copy holds only in-frame clones and misses some; the assay was immunoSEQ multiplex PCR. The sample records more than 120,000 clones, approximately 89% being singletons. Sequencing was carried out using peripheral blood. The source is a human donor in a cohort sampled during active COVID-19.

The V gene is TRBV10-3, the J gene TRBJ1-5; a weak D match, TRBD1 (5 bases). Germline CDR1 reads ENHRY; CDR2 reads SYGVKD. Between the trimmed V and J ends, which lost 5 bases and 0 bases, there was a span of 11 bases. This CDR3 spans 15 amino acids. The CDR3 DNA is TGTGCCATCAGTAAGGACACCCTTAGCAATCAGCCCCAGCATTTT. Its translation is CAISKDTLSNQPQHF.

This clone was seen only once. The chain links TRBV20-1 to TRBJ2-3; D is perhaps TRBD2 (6 bases). V lost 3 bases and J 5 bases, leaving 18 bases between the germline ends. Germline CDR1 reads DFQATT; CDR2 reads SNEGSKA (reference sequence). The CDR3 runs to 15 residues. The CDR3 nucleotides read TGCAGTGCTAGTCGGGGGACTCCCCCCATAGATACGCAGTATTTT. Amino acids: CSASRGTPPIDTQYF.

The genes are TRBV7-2 and TRBJ1-1, with TRBD1 as a possible D gene (6 bases). The CDR3 is 14 residues long. The V end was cut by 6 bases, the J end by 5 bases, with 16 bases between. The germline V gene encodes CDR1 SGHTA and CDR2 FQGNSA. CDR3: CASRHNYDRTEAFF. The CDR3 bases are TGTGCCAGCAGACATAATTACGACAGGACTGAAGCTTTCTTT.

This chain links TRBV11-2 with TRBJ2-3, with 8 bases identical to TRBD2. Germline V gene sequence: CDR1 SGHAT, CDR2 FQNNGV. The V and J ends lost 1 base and 2 bases, in that order; junction bases with no gene match: 11. This CDR3 comprises 18 residues. For the CDR3, the DNA is TGTGCCAGCAGCTTAGTACAAGCTAGCGGGTTATTCACAGATACGCAGTATTTT. Encoded protein: CASSLVQASGLFTDTQYF.

The genes are TRBV5-6 and TRBJ2-2; 7 bases match TRBD1. The germline V gene has CDR1 SGHDT and CDR2 YYEEEE. The J segment lost 0 bases and the V segment lost 1 base, leaving 3 bases of the junction unmatched. CDR3 size: 16 residues. CDR3 sequence (DNA): TGTGCCAGCAGCTTGCCGGGACAGACGAACACCGGGGAGCTGTTTTTT. It specifies CASSLPGQTNTGELFF.

The chain uses TRBV3-1 (or the pseudogene TRBV3-2) and TRBJ2-3, with TRBD2 matching 10 bases. Germline values: CDR1 LGHDT, CDR2 YNNKEL (reference sequence). CDR3 length equals 15 residues. Germline trimming cut 7 bases from V and 0 bases from J; bases unmatched to any gene: 4. Written as DNA, the CDR3 is TGTGCCAGCACCCTGACTAGCGGGAGCACAGATACGCAGTATTTT. As protein: CASTLTSGSTDTQYF.

The rearrangement joins TRBV6-2 or TRBV6-3 to TRBJ1-2; D gene uncertain. The germline V gene encodes CDR1 MNHEY and CDR2 SVGEGT. The length of the CDR3 is 15 residues. The V end lost 4 bases, the J end lost 4 bases, and 16 bases lay between the germline ends. The DNA for the CDR3 is TGTGCCAGCAGTTTTCGGACCCTACGGGGCTATGGCTACACCTTC. As protein: CASSFRTLRGYGYTF.

The CDR3 DNA follows: TGTGCCAGCAGCTCCCTGACAGGGTGGGAGACCCAGTACTTC. It specifies CASSSLTGWETQYF. This chain connects TRBV6-2 or TRBV6-3 to TRBJ2-5; 7 bases line up with TRBD1. The V and J ends lost 6 bases and 5 bases, in that order; junction bases with no gene match: 9. This CDR3 contains 14 residues. Germline lookup yields CDR1 MNHEY and CDR2 SVGEGT.

The gene calls are TRBV9 and TRBJ1-4; no reliable D call. Germline V lookup: CDR1 SGDLS, CDR2 YYNGEE. Trimming took 0 bases from V and 0 from J, leaving 6 bases between them. The CDR3 covers 15 residues. The CDR3 bases are TGTGCCAGCAGCGTAGGGGCAGCAACTAATGAAAAACTGTTTTTT. It encodes CASSVGAATNEKLFF.

This chain links TRBV5-4 with TRBJ2-4, with TRBD1 as a possible D gene (5 bases). V was cut by 3 bases and J by 3 bases, with 10 bases left in between. Per the germline V gene, CDR1 is SGHNT and CDR2 is YYREEE (reference sequence). This CDR3 comprises 14 residues. The CDR3 reads CASSWAGHKNIQYF. DNA of the CDR3: TGTGCCAGCAGCTGGGCAGGGCACAAAAACATTCAGTACTTC.

V is TRBV5-5 and J is TRBJ2-7; possibly TRBD1 for D (6 bases). Trimming took off 3 bases at V and 4 bases at J, with 17 bases between the two ends. The CDR3 totals 15 residues. Germline V CDR1 and CDR2: SGHKS, YYEKEE (reference sequence). CDR3 residues: CASSSRLEQGYEQYF. The CDR3 nucleotides are TGTGCCAGCAGCTCTAGACTCGAACAGGGATACGAGCAGTACTTC.

The chain has TRBV10-3 and TRBJ2-1, with D possibly being TRBD2 (5 bases). The V end lost 0 bases, the J end lost 10 bases, and 7 bases lay between the germline ends. CDR3 length equals 12 residues. Germline-derived CDR1 and CDR2 are ENHRY and SYGVKD. CDR3 coding DNA: TGTGCCATCAGTGAGTCGTGGAGGGAGCAGTTCTTC. Translation: CAISESWREQFF.

The chain has TRBV5-4 and TRBJ1-2; D may be TRBD1 (6 bases). Trimming left V 1 base short and J 0 bases short, with 7 bases between. Germline CDR1 is SGHNT and CDR2 is YYREEE (reference sequence). The CDR3 is made up of 14 amino acids. In DNA, the CDR3 is TGTGCCAGCAGCTTGTCAGGGGCTAACTATGGCTACACCTTC. Residues: CASSLSGANYGYTF.

This rearrangement joins TRBV9 to TRBJ2-7, with a possible D match to TRBD1 (5 bases). Germline-derived CDR1 and CDR2 are SGDLS and YYNGEE. V lost 4 bases, J lost 4 bases, and 9 bases lay in between. CDR3 length: 12 residues. CDR3 bases: TGTGCCAGCAGCTCAGGGATGTACGAGCAGTACTTC. This sequence encodes CASSSGMYEQYF.

The V and J genes are TRBV7-2 and TRBJ2-2; D unresolved. The V end lost 4 bases, the J end lost 1 base, and 7 bases lay between the germline ends. CDR3 length equals 14 residues. CDR1 is SGHTA, CDR2 FQGNSA, per germline. The CDR3 coding sequence is TGTGCCAGCAGCTCCTATAGGAACACCGGGGAGCTGTTTTTT. It is translated as CASSSYRNTGELFF.

The chain is built from TRBV5-4 and TRBJ2-1, with D perhaps TRBD2 (6 bases). V lost 0 bases, J lost 4 bases, and 14 bases lay in between. The germline V gene encodes CDR1 SGHNT and CDR2 YYREEE (reference sequence). This CDR3 spans 16 amino acids. CDR3 sequence: CASSLVGGGIYNEQFF. The CDR3 DNA is TGTGCCAGCAGCTTGGTGGGCGGAGGGATATACAATGAGCAGTTCTTC.

V is TRBV10-3 and J is TRBJ2-6; D not certain. The CDR3 runs to 13 residues. Trimming removed 8 bases from V and 4 bases from J, with 9 bases in between. In germline, CDR1 is ENHRY, CDR2 SYGVKD. The CDR3 coding sequence is TGTGCCATCCGCGGCTTGGGGGCCAACGTCCTGACTTTC. It specifies CAIRGLGANVLTF.

This clone was detected once. The chain couples TRBV7-9 to TRBJ2-5; D gene unclear. V was pared by 1 base and J by 5 bases, with 14 bases between. Germline V gives CDR1 SEHNR, CDR2 FQNEAQ (reference sequence). The length of the CDR3 is 15 residues. CDR3 DNA: TGTGCCAGCAGCTTAGTGGGCTCTGTCCGGGAGACCCAGTACTTC. Residues: CASSLVGSVRETQYF.